This T cell receptor (beta chain) appears in the sequencing data of a study of cytomegalovirus exposure and HLA in healthy donors. With 60 Vbeta and 13 Jbeta primers, the PCR was carried out. Some clones are missing from TCRdb's copy, which holds only in-frame ones; the method was immunoSEQ multiplex PCR. The repertoire consists of under 150,000 clones, with around 80% occurring once and the leading ten covering 2% to 2.5%. Sequencing used PBMCs. The origin of this receptor is a man between 45 and 60 years old in good health and CMV-seronegative.

CDR3 DNA: TGTGCCAGCAACCAGATCAACAATGAGCAGTTCTTC. Protein: CASNQINNEQFF. The gene calls are TRBV28 and TRBJ2-1; D gene unclear. The CDR3 is 12 amino acids. V lost 7 bases to trimming and J lost 5 bases, with 9 bases between them. Germline lookup yields CDR1 MDHEN and CDR2 SYDVKM.